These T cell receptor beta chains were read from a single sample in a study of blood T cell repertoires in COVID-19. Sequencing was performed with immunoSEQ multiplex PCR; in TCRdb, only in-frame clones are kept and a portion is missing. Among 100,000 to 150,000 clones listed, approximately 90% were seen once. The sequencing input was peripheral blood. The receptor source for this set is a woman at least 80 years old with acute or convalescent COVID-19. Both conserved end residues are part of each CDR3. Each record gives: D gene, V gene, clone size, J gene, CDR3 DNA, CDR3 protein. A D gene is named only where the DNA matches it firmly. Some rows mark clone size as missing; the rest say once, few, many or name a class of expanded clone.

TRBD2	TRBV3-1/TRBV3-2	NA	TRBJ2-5	TGTGCCAGCAGCACTACTAGCGGAGAGACCCAGTACTTC	CASSTTSGETQYF
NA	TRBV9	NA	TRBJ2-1	TGTGCCAGCAGCGTACCTCACAATGAGCAGTTCTTC	CASSVPHNEQFF
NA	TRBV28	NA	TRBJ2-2	TGTGCCAGCAGTTCGGACAGACACCACACCGGGGAGCTGTTTTTT	CASSSDRHHTGELFF
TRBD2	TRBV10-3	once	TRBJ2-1	TGTGCCATCAGTGGGGCGGGGGACAATGAGCAGTTCTTC	CAISGAGDNEQFF
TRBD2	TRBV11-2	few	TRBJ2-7	TGTGCCAGCAGCCTAGCGGGGGGGCTGGGCGAGCAGTACTTC	CASSLAGGLGEQYF
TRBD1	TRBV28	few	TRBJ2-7	TGTGCCAGCAGTTCCAGGACAGGGAAGATCCACGAGCAGTACTTC	CASSSRTGKIHEQYF
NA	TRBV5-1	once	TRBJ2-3	TGCGCCAGTCAAAGGCAGGGCAACACAGATACGCAGTATTTT	CASQRQGNTDTQYF
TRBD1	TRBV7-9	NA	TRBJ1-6	TGTGCCAGCAGCCGCGACAGGGCTGTGACACCCCTCCACTTT	CASSRDRAVTPLHF
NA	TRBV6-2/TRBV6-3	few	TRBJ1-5	TGTGCCAGCAGTTACCCGGGAGATCAGCCCCAGCATTTT	CASSYPGDQPQHF
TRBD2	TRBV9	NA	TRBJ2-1	TGTGCCAGCAGCGTACCTAGCGGGATACCCTCCGGCTCCTACAATGAGCAGTTCTTC	CASSVPSGIPSGSYNEQFF
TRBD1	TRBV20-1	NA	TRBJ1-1	TGCAGTGCTACAAACAGGGGAGCTTTCTTT	CSATNRGAFF
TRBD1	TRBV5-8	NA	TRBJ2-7	TGTGCCAGCAGCTTCGCGCTCACAGGGGGCTACGAGCAGTACTTC	CASSFALTGGYEQYF
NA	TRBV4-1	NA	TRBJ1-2	TGCGCCAGCAGCAGCTCCCTAGTAGAGACTAACTATGGCTACACCTTC	CASSSSLVETNYGYTF
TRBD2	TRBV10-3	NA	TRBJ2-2	TGTGCCATCAGTGAGCACGGACTAGCGGGAGTCGGCACCGGGGAGCTGTTTTTT	CAISEHGLAGVGTGELFF
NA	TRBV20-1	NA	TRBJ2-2	TGCAGTGCTAGTAGCAGGGGGAACACCGGGGAGCTGTTTTTT	CSASSRGNTGELFF
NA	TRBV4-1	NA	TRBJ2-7	TGCGCCAGCAGCCACCTCGGGGGTGAACCCCACGAGCAGTACTTC	CASSHLGGEPHEQYF
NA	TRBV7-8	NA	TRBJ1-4	TGTGCCAGCCGGCGGGGTAGTGAAAAACTGTTTTTT	CASRRGSEKLFF
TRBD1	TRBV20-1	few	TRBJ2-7	TGCAGTGCTAGTGACAGGGCTTACTACGAGCAGTACTTC	CSASDRAYYEQYF
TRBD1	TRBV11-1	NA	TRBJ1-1	TGTGCCAGCAGCGCCCCGGGACAGGGAAGAACTGAAGCTTTCTTT	CASSAPGQGRTEAFF
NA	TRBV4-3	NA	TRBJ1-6	TGCGCCAGCAGCCAAGATGGGCAGGGAAGAAATTCACCCCTCCACTTT	CASSQDGQGRNSPLHF
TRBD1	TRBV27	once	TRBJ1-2	TGTGCCACGGGAGAAAAGAAAGGACAGGGGGCGCGAATATCCGGCTACACCTTC	CATGEKKGQGARISGYTF
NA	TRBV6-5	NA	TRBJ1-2	TGTGCCAGCAGTTTCATTAACAGGCATTATGGCTACACCTTC	CASSFINRHYGYTF
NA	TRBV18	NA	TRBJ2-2	TGTGCCAGCTCACCCAACACCCCAGGGGCGAACACCGGGGAGCTGTTTTTT	CASSPNTPGANTGELFF
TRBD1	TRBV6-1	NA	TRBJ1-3	TGTGCCAGCAGTGCGACAGGGGCTGGAAACACCATATATTTT	CASSATGAGNTIYF
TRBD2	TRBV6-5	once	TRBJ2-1	TGTGCCAGCAGTTACTCCGGGGGGTTCCTCTACAATGAGCAGTTCTTC	CASSYSGGFLYNEQFF
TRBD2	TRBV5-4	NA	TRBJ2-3	TGTGCCAGCAGCCCACTAGCGGGGGGGATCACAGATACGCAGTATTTT	CASSPLAGGITDTQYF
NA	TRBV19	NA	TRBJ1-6	TGTGCCAGCAGAGTTCAATTGACAGGCGGAATTTCACCCCTCCACTTT	CASRVQLTGGISPLHF
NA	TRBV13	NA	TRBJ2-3	TGTGCCAGCAGCTTAGACCCTACTAGCACAGATACGCAGTATTTT	CASSLDPTSTDTQYF
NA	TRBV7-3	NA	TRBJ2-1	TGTGCCAGCAGCGCCCGTGGGCCGGGGGAGCAGTTCTTC	CASSARGPGEQFF
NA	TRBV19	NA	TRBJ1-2	TGTGCCAGTAGTATCCCAGGGCCAGCTAACTATGGCTACACCTTC	CASSIPGPANYGYTF
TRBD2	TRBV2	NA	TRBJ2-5	TGTGCCAGCAGGACTAGCGGGGGGAAACCGGCCGAGACCCAGTACTTC	CASRTSGGKPAETQYF
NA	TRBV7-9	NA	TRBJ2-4	TGTGCCAGCAGCTTAGAATTCCTAGCCAAAAACATTCAGTACTTC	CASSLEFLAKNIQYF
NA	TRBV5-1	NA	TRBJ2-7	TGCGCCAGCAGCTTGGCGAAAGGGGATCCCTCGACCTACGAGCAGTACTTC	CASSLAKGDPSTYEQYF
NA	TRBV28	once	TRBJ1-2	TGTGCCAGCAGTACTTTGACAGGAAACTATGGCTACACCTTC	CASSTLTGNYGYTF
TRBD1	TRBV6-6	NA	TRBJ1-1	TGTGCCACCGCGGCCGGACAGGGGGTGATAGGCACTGAAGCTTTCTTT	CATAAGQGVIGTEAFF
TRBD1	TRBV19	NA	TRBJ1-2	TGTGCCAGTAGTCAACTCAGGGGGCCCAACTATGGCTACACCTTC	CASSQLRGPNYGYTF
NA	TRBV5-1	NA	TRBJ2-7	TGCGCCAGCAGCTTGGACTTGGCCTACGAGCAGTACTTC	CASSLDLAYEQYF
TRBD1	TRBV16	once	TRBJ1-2	TGTGCCAGCAGCCAACGGACAGGGGGCTATGGCTACACCTTC	CASSQRTGGYGYTF
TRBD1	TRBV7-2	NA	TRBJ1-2	TGTGCCAGCAGCTCTGGGACAGGGGGCTGGAATGGCTACACCTTC	CASSSGTGGWNGYTF
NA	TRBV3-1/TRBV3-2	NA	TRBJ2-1	TGTGCCAGCAGCCAAGATCTTGGCAGTTGGAGCTCCTACAATGAGCAGTTCTTC	CASSQDLGSWSSYNEQFF
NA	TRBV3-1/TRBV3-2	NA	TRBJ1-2	TGTGCCAGCAGTCCCCCCCGGGGGAACTATGGCTACACCTTC	CASSPPRGNYGYTF
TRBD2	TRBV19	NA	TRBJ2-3	TGTGCCAGTAGTATTGGCGGACAGTGGACTAGCGGGGGGCCTCCTACGCAGTATTTT	CASSIGGQWTSGGPPTQYF
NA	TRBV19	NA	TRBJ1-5	TGTGCCAGTAGGATTACAGATCAGCCCCAGCATTTT	CASRITDQPQHF
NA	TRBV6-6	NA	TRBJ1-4	TGTGCCAGCAGCCAACGGGAAAAACTGTTTTTT	CASSQREKLFF
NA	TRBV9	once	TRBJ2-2	TGTGCCAGCAGCGTACTTGGCGGGGTGAACACCGGGGAGCTGTTTTTT	CASSVLGGVNTGELFF
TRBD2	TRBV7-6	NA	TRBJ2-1	TGTGCCAGCAGCACTCAGGGGGGACCCGGACTAGCGGGAGCCAATGAGCAGTTCTTC	CASSTQGGPGLAGANEQFF
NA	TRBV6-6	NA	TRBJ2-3	TGTGCCAGCAGTCCGGACAGTTACACAGATACGCAGTATTTT	CASSPDSYTDTQYF
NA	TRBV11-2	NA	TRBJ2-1	TGTGCCAGCAGCTTAATAGTTAGCCCACGCGGGTTCTTC	CASSLIVSPRGFF
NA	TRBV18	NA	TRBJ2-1	TGTGCCAGCTCACTATACAGGGACAATGAGCAGTTCTTC	CASSLYRDNEQFF
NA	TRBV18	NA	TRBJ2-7	TGTGCCAGCTCACCGGACACCTACGAGCAGTACTTC	CASSPDTYEQYF
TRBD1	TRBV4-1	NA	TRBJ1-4	TGCGCCAGCAGCCAGCTACAGGGGATGGTTAACGAAAAACTGTTTTTT	CASSQLQGMVNEKLFF
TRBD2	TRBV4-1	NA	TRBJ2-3	TGCGCCAGCAGCCAAGATCTCCCTAGCGGGGTGGCAGATACGCAGTATTTT	CASSQDLPSGVADTQYF
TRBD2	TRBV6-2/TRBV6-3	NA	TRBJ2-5	TGTGCCAGCAGTTACAGGCTAGCGGGGGGAGAGACCCAGTACTTC	CASSYRLAGGETQYF
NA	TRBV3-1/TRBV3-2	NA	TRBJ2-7	TGTGCCAGCAGCCAGTATAGCTTCTACGAGCAGTACTTC	CASSQYSFYEQYF
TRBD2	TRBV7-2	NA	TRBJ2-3	TGTGCCAGCAGCCCTAGCGGACACATCACAGATACGCAGTATTTT	CASSPSGHITDTQYF